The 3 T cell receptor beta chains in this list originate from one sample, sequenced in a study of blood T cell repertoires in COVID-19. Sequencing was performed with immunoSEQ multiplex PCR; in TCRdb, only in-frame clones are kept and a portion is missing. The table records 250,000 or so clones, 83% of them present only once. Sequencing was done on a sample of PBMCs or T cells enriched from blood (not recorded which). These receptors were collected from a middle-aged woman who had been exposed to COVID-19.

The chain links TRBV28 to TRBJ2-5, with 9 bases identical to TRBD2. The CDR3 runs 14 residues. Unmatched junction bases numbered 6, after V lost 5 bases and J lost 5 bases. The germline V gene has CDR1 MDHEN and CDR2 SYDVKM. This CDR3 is CASSPGLAGETQYF. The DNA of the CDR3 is TGTGCCAGCAGTCCGGGACTAGCCGGCGAGACCCAGTACTTC.

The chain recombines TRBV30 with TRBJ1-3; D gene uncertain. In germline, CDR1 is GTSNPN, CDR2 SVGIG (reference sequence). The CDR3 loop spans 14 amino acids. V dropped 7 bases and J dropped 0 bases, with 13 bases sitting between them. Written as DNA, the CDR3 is TGTGCCTCAACTGACGGAGGCTCTGGAAACACCATATATTTT. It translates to CASTDGGSGNTIYF.

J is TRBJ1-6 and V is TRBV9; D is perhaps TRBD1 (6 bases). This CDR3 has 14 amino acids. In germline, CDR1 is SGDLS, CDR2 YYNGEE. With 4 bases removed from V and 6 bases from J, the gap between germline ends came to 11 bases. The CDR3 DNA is TGTGCCAGCAGCAGACAGGCCCTTAATTCACCCCTCCACTTT. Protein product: CASSRQALNSPLHF.